The 18 T cell receptor beta chains listed next were all sequenced from one sample in a study of T cell responses to AZD1222 COVID-19 vaccine. Measured with immunoSEQ multiplex PCR; TCRdb has only the in-frame clones, and not every one. The sample has some 180,000 clones, roughly 92% seen once. The sample consisted of peripheral blood, taken on day 0 of AZD1222 vaccination. Receptor source: an adult in good health.

The chain recombines TRBV12-3 or TRBV12-4 with TRBJ2-1; tentatively, D is TRBD2 (6 bases). The CDR3 is made up of 13 amino acids. Trimming took 8 bases from V and 2 from J, leaving 10 bases between them. The CDR3 DNA follows: TGTGCCAGCCGGACTAACCCCTACAATGAGCAGTTCTTC. Its protein product is CASRTNPYNEQFF.

The chain's CDR3 is CASSQVEGTNYGYTF. CDR3 sequence (DNA): TGCGCCAGCAGCCAAGTGGAGGGAACTAACTATGGCTACACCTTC. The chain links TRBV4-3 to TRBJ1-2, with no clear D. The germline V gene has CDR1 LGHNA and CDR2 YSLEER. The CDR3 is made up of 15 amino acids. Between the trimmed V and J ends, which lost 1 base and 0 bases, there was a span of 9 bases.

V usage is TRBV6-5 and J usage is TRBJ2-5; 8 bases map to TRBD2. V lost 4 bases and J lost 3; bases outside the gene matches: 7. Per the germline V gene, CDR1 is MNHEY and CDR2 is SVGAGI. The CDR3 is 15 residues long. For the CDR3, the DNA is TGTGCCAGCAGTTCACGGAATAGCGGGAAAGAGACCCAGTACTTC. It encodes CASSSRNSGKETQYF.

The chain recombines TRBV12-3 or TRBV12-4 with TRBJ2-7, with D uncertain. V was cut by 5 bases and J by 3 bases, with 8 bases left in between. There are 12 residues in the CDR3. The CDR3 loop reads CASSPLNYEQYF. CDR3 nucleotides: TGTGCCAGCAGTCCACTTAACTACGAGCAGTACTTC.

The chain joins TRBV18 to TRBJ1-5; TRBD1 agrees at 7 bases. V lost 4 bases, J lost 4 bases, and 4 bases stayed unmatched. The germline CDR1 and CDR2 sequences are KGHSH and LQKENI. This CDR3 has 14 amino acids. The CDR3 DNA reads TGTGCCAGCTCACGGGACAGCGAGAATCAGCCCCAGCATTTT. It codes for CASSRDSENQPQHF. Supplemented by reference TRBV18 and TRBJ1-5, the full variable domain reads NAGVMQNPRHLVRRRGQEARLRCSPMKGHSHVYWYRQLPEEGLKFMVYLQKENIIDESGMPKERFSAEFPKEGPSILRIQQVVRGDSAAYFCASSRDSENQPQHFGDGTRLSIL.

This chain connects TRBV4-1 to TRBJ1-4, with no clear D. Per germline, CDR1 MGHRA and CDR2 YSYEKL. The CDR3 extends over 16 amino acids. The V gene lost 5 bases and the J gene lost 0 bases, with 13 bases spanning the gap. The CDR3 nucleotides are TGCGCCAGCAGCTTCCGGAGCACAGCAACTAATGAAAAACTGTTTTTT. It codes for CASSFRSTATNEKLFF.

CDR3 protein: CASSPPVNRVRDTEAFF. The DNA of the CDR3 is TGTGCCAGCTCACCACCGGTCAACAGGGTTAGGGACACTGAAGCTTTCTTT. The V and J genes are TRBV18 and TRBJ1-1; D is possibly TRBD1 (6 bases). This CDR3 region has 17 residues. The V gene's germline CDR1 is KGHSH and CDR2 LQKENI. V shed 0 bases and J shed 3 bases, with 17 bases lying between them.

The chain has TRBV6-5 and TRBJ1-1; D is ambiguous. Trimming took 6 bases from V and 5 from J, leaving 13 bases between them. CDR1 is MNHEY and CDR2 is SVGAGI in the germline V gene. The CDR3 spans 13 residues. The CDR3 nucleotides read TGTGCCAGCAGCCGGCCGCGAGGGACTGAAGCTTTCTTT. Encoded protein: CASSRPRGTEAFF.

The gene calls are TRBV24-1 and TRBJ2-1, with D possibly TRBD2 on 6 matching bases. The germline gives CDR1 KGHDR, CDR2 SFDVKD. With 7 bases removed from V and 1 base from J, the gap between germline ends came to 13 bases. CDR3 length: 15 amino acids. CDR3 sequence: CATRKLGGSYNEQFF. The CDR3 bases are TGTGCCACCAGAAAGCTTGGGGGGTCCTACAATGAGCAGTTCTTC.

The chain carries TRBV2 and TRBJ2-1, with D uncertain. The germline gives CDR1 SNHLY, CDR2 FYNNEI. The CDR3 runs to 17 residues. V lost 3 bases to trimming and J lost 0 bases, with 15 bases between them. The CDR3 DNA is TGTGCCAGCAGTGACCCCTTGGACCACAACTCCTACAATGAGCAGTTCTTC. Its protein is CASSDPLDHNSYNEQFF.

V is TRBV7-2 and J is TRBJ2-1, with D hard to call. This CDR3 has 16 residues. CDR1 is SGHTA, CDR2 FQGNSA, per germline. With 0 bases removed from V and 4 bases from J, the gap between germline ends came to 13 bases. CDR3 protein: CASSLALYSTYNEQFF. The DNA for the CDR3 is TGTGCCAGCAGCTTAGCGCTGTACTCTACATACAATGAGCAGTTCTTC. Supplemented by reference TRBV7-2 and TRBJ2-1, the full variable domain reads GAGVSQSPSNKVTEKGKDVELRCDPISGHTALYWYRQSLGQGLEFLIYFQGNSAPDKSGLPSDRFSAERTGGSVSTLTIQRTQQEDSAVYLCASSLALYSTYNEQFFGPGTRLTVL.

The chain recombines TRBV3-1 (or the pseudogene TRBV3-2) with TRBJ2-1; TRBD1 or TRBD2 may be the D gene (6 bases each). The CDR3 has 15 amino acids. The V end lost 1 base, the J end lost 7 bases, and 14 bases lay between the germline ends. From germline, CDR1 is LGHDT and CDR2 YNNKEL (reference sequence). This CDR3 is CASSQGWGAPNEQFF. CDR3 sequence (DNA): TGTGCCAGCAGCCAAGGGTGGGGGGCCCCGAATGAGCAGTTCTTC.

The chain links TRBV30 to TRBJ1-2; 7 bases are a match to TRBD1. V shed 4 bases, J shed 2 bases, and the junction held 10 bases outside the gene matches. The CDR3 runs 15 residues. Germline V lookup: CDR1 GTSNPN, CDR2 SVGIG (reference sequence). CDR3: CAWTGQTNKNYGYTF. The CDR3 DNA sequence: TGTGCCTGGACGGGACAGACAAATAAAAACTATGGCTACACCTTC.

The chain links TRBV4-3 to TRBJ1-3, with 9 bases fitting TRBD1. CDR1 LGHNA and CDR2 YSLEER come from the germline V gene. V lost 4 bases, J lost 4 bases, and 8 bases stayed unmatched. CDR3 length equals 16 residues. CDR3 sequence: CASSPGGTGWGNTIYF. DNA of the CDR3: TGCGCCAGCAGCCCTGGCGGGACAGGGTGGGGAAACACCATATATTTT.

The chain is built from TRBV30 and TRBJ2-7; TRBD2 matches 10 bases. CDR3 size: 15 residues. The V and J ends lost 0 bases and 4 bases, in that order; junction bases with no gene match: 6. Germline loops: CDR1 GTSNPN, CDR2 SVGIG (reference sequence). The CDR3 region is CAWSVAGGPLYEQYF. The CDR3 nucleotides read TGTGCCTGGAGTGTAGCGGGGGGGCCCCTTTACGAGCAGTACTTC. The full variable domain, rest sourced from reference TRBV30 and TRBJ2-7, is SQTIHQWPATLVQPVGSPLSLECTVEGTSNPNLYWYRQAAGRGLQLLFYSVGIGQISSEVPQNLSASRPQDRQFILSSKKLLLSDSGFYLCAWSVAGGPLYEQYFGPGTRLTVT.

The rearrangement joins TRBV5-4 to TRBJ1-2, with 8 bases fitting TRBD1. Per the germline V gene, CDR1 is SGHNT and CDR2 is YYREEE (reference sequence). The CDR3 loop spans 13 amino acids. J lost 6 bases, V lost 5 bases, and 6 bases had no gene match. CDR3 loop: CASRPGQGDGYTF. CDR3 DNA: TGTGCCAGCAGGCCCGGACAGGGCGATGGCTACACCTTC.

V is TRBV30 and J is TRBJ1-1, with no clear D. V lost 3 bases and J lost 0, with 5 bases in between. CDR1 is GTSNPN and CDR2 is SVGIG in the germline V gene (reference sequence). This CDR3 has 12 residues. The CDR3 region is CAWRRLNTEAFF. DNA of the CDR3: TGTGCCTGGAGACGGTTGAACACTGAAGCTTTCTTT. The full variable domain, with the rest looked up from reference TRBV30 and TRBJ1-1, is SQTIHQWPATLVQPVGSPLSLECTVEGTSNPNLYWYRQAAGRGLQLLFYSVGIGQISSEVPQNLSASRPQDRQFILSSKKLLLSDSGFYLCAWRRLNTEAFFGQGTRLTVV.

This chain connects TRBV29-1 to TRBJ1-1; D perhaps matches TRBD1 (6 bases). CDR1 is SQVTM and CDR2 is ANQGSEA in the germline V gene. The CDR3 consists of 12 residues. Trimming stripped 4 bases from V and 1 base from J, with 7 bases between. CDR3 nucleotide sequence: TGCAGCGTTGCACAGGGGAACACTGAAGCTTTCTTT. This gives the protein CSVAQGNTEAFF.